The next 8 T cell receptor beta chains were all read from a single sample in a study of OX40 agonist ivuxolimab in advanced cancers. TCRdb's table, derived via immunoSEQ multiplex PCR, lists solely in-frame clones and lacks some. The data show fewer than 20,000 clones, roughly 85% seen once. The sample was CD4+ or CD8+ T cells sorted from blood, taken in a trial of the OX40 agonist ivuxolimab. The receptors here all came from an adult with an advanced solid tumor such as melanoma, head and neck, liver or kidney cancer.

The rearrangement uses TRBV28 and TRBJ1-1; TRBD1 aligns across 7 bases. CDR3 length: 14 residues. V shed 3 bases and J 1 base; nucleotides not matched to a gene: 2. CDR1 MDHEN and CDR2 SYDVKM come from the germline V gene. The CDR3 DNA reads TGTGCCAGCAGTTTTGGGACAGCGAACACTGAAGCTTTCTTT. Translated, it gives CASSFGTANTEAFF.

This rearrangement joins TRBV5-4 to TRBJ2-5; no firm D call. Deletions cut 4 bases from V and 1 base from J, with 14 bases between. This CDR3 region has 15 residues. The germline gives CDR1 SGHNT, CDR2 YYREEE (reference sequence). CDR3 amino acids: CASSDILQAQETQYF. The CDR3 DNA reads TGTGCCAGCAGCGACATCTTGCAGGCCCAAGAGACCCAGTACTTC.

The chain recombines TRBV6-6 with TRBJ1-1; maybe TRBD1 (5 bases). Per the germline V gene, CDR1 is MNHNY and CDR2 is SVGAGI (reference sequence). The CDR3 is made up of 14 amino acids. Trimming stripped 4 bases from V and 0 bases from J, with 9 bases between. For the CDR3, the DNA is TGTGCCAGCAGTTCCGGGGGTCTGAACACTGAAGCTTTCTTT. This sequence encodes CASSSGGLNTEAFF.

V and J are TRBV12-2 and TRBJ2-6; TRBD2, as called in the table, went unchecked against the DNA. TRBV12-2 is a listed pseudogene. The CDR3 is made up of 18 amino acids. The CDR3 region has the DNA TGTGCAAGTCGCACGATCATGACTCCACAAAGTCGGGCCAACGTCCTGACTTTC. Translating it yields CASRTIMTPQSRANVLTF.

This clone was recorded once. The CDR3 sequence is CASSQVGARRDTEAFF. The CDR3 DNA reads as TGCGCCAGCAGCCAAGTGGGGGCGCGGAGGGACACTGAAGCTTTCTTT. The chain carries TRBV4-1 and TRBJ1-1; weak D call: TRBD1 (6 bases). CDR1 is MGHRA, CDR2 YSYEKL, per germline. The CDR3 contains 16 residues. Trimming removed 1 base from V and 3 bases from J, with 15 bases in between.

The rearrangement uses TRBV19 and TRBJ2-1, with D hard to call. V was cut by 0 bases and J by 7 bases, with 7 bases left in between. This CDR3 has 13 residues. Germline loops: CDR1 LNHDA, CDR2 SQIVND (reference sequence). DNA of the CDR3: TGTGCCAGTAGTATAGATGCAGGAAATGAGCAGTTCTTC. As protein: CASSIDAGNEQFF. Full variable domain (remainder filled in from reference TRBV19 and TRBJ2-1): DGGITQSPKYLFRKEGQNVTLSCEQNLNHDAMYWYRQDPGQGLRLIYYSQIVNDFQKGDIAEGYSVSREKKESFPLTVTSAQKNPTAFYLCASSIDAGNEQFFGPGTRLTVL.

This chain joins TRBV30 and TRBJ2-7; D unresolved. This CDR3 has 13 amino acids. Trimming left V 0 bases short and J 0 bases short, with 6 bases between. From germline, CDR1 is GTSNPN and CDR2 SVGIG (reference sequence). CDR3 residues: CAWSVGSSYEQYF. The CDR3 coding sequence is TGTGCCTGGAGTGTTGGATCCTCCTACGAGCAGTACTTC.

V and J are TRBV11-3 and TRBJ2-7, with a tentative D call TRBD1 (6 bases). Trimming removed 5 bases from V and 2 bases from J, with 13 bases in between. This CDR3 spans 14 amino acids. Germline-derived CDR1 and CDR2 are SGHNT and YENEEA. CDR3 bases: TGTGCCAGCAGCCCCGGGACACATACCTACGAGCAGTACTTC. Its translation is CASSPGTHTYEQYF.